The 7 T cell receptor beta chains reported below all come from one sample, sequenced in a study of cytomegalovirus exposure and HLA in healthy donors. The PCR was carried out with 60 Vbeta primers and 13 Jbeta primers. Data came from immunoSEQ multiplex PCR; TCRdb stores just in-frame clones and leaves some out. The sample holds about 140,000 clones; around four fifths are singletons and the top ten take less than 1.5%. Sequenced input: PBMCs. The receptors originated from a male donor in good health and CMV-seropositive.

The table lists this clone with a count of one. The chain carries TRBV28 and TRBJ2-5, with D possibly matching TRBD2 (6 bases). Germline V gene data show CDR1 as MDHEN and CDR2 as SYDVKM. There are 15 residues in the CDR3. V lost 5 bases to trimming and J lost 4 bases, with 17 bases between them. CDR3 DNA: TGTGCCAGCAGTCTCCGGGGGACCGGGGGAGAGACCCAGTACTTC. Translation gives CASSLRGTGGETQYF.

The chain has TRBV20-1 and TRBJ2-5; tentatively, D is TRBD1 (5 bases). CDR1 is DFQATT, CDR2 SNEGSKA, per germline (reference sequence). The V gene lost 6 bases and the J gene lost 3 bases, with 8 bases spanning the gap. The CDR3 covers 11 residues. CDR3 sequence (DNA): TGCAGTGCGGGGCGCGAAGAGACCCAGTACTTC. Translation: CSAGREETQYF.

This clone was seen once. The chain has TRBV29-1 and TRBJ1-2; 8 nucleotides line up with TRBD1. V was pared by 4 bases and J by 8 bases, with 6 bases of the junction left unmatched. The germline V gene has CDR1 SQVTM and CDR2 ANQGSEA. The CDR3 extends over 12 amino acids. CDR3 sequence (DNA): TGCAGCGTTGGACAGGGGAGGGGGGGCTACACCTTC. Protein: CSVGQGRGGYTF.

This chain joins TRBV30 and TRBJ2-2, with 8 nucleotides matching TRBD1. Germline values: CDR1 GTSNPN, CDR2 SVGIG (reference sequence). This CDR3 is built from 14 residues. V was pared by 4 bases and J by 7 bases, with 8 bases of the junction left unmatched. CDR3 sequence reads: CAWTLAGGSGELFF. The CDR3 nucleotides are TGTGCCTGGACCCTAGCAGGGGGCAGCGGGGAGCTGTTTTTT.

CDR3 bases: TGTGCCAGCAGCTTAGTTGGGGGGGCTAATCAGCCCCAGCATTTT. Residues: CASSLVGGANQPQHF. The J gene is TRBJ1-5, the V gene TRBV7-2; a possible D gene is TRBD1 (6 bases). The CDR3 is 15 residues long. Looked up from germline, CDR1 is SGHTA and CDR2 is FQGNSA. The germline V and J ends were trimmed by 1 base and 4 bases, with 11 bases remaining between them.

This chain uses TRBV7-9 with TRBJ1-2; D ambiguous. V shed 5 bases and J shed 8 bases, with 9 bases lying between them. CDR1 is SEHNR and CDR2 is FQNEAQ in the germline V gene (reference sequence). The CDR3 has 11 amino acids. This chain's CDR3 is CASSENRGYTF. The CDR3 nucleotides read TGTGCCAGCAGCGAAAACAGAGGCTACACCTTC.

In the case of this clone: A read error may produce the germline difference seen at one junction end. The chain employs TRBV7-9 and TRBJ1-1, with a possible D match to TRBD1 (6 bases). This CDR3 has 13 amino acids. From germline, CDR1 is SEHNR and CDR2 FQNEAQ (reference sequence). Here the CDR3 reads CSSSPSGDIEAFF. The CDR3 DNA sequence: TGTTCCAGCAGCCCGAGTGGGGACATTGAAGCTTTCTTT.